Sequencing of this TCR beta chain was carried out in a study of T-cell reconstitution after alpha-beta-depleted transplantation in children. Notes on the study in general: T-cell numbers and diversity one year post-transplant derived largely from freshly generated T cells. Surviving recipient T cells and thymic progenitors accounted for the high day-60 TCRbeta diversity observed in some patients. Several hundred expanded graft clones reportedly were the source of alpha-beta T cells about two months after transplant.

The V end was cut by 6 bases, the J end by 0 bases, with 17 bases between. Germline V gene lookup returns CDR1 SQVTM and CDR2 ANQGSEA. The CDR3 is made up of 15 amino acids. This clonotype was observed a few times. The antigen remains unidentified. The TCRbeta library incorporated unique molecular identifiers. Each CDR3 protein is one row after TCRdb ran MiXCR on the PCR reads. The sample comprises hundreds of thousands of distinct CDR3 sequences, more than 20% of which are singletons, and less than 15% rests with the top ten. The clonotype originates from a boy in the first two years of life who had a stem cell transplant for acute myeloid leukemia, so the T cells may come from the graft donor. The sample consisted of PBMCs, mostly from graft donor cells, taken 360 days after TCRalphabeta/CD19-depleted stem cell transplant. The chain recombines TRBV29-1 with TRBJ1-2; D unresolved. The CDR3 loop reads CSVAPIIQTNYGYTF. The CDR3, as DNA: TGCAGCGTCGCACCCATCATACAAACTAACTATGGCTACACCTTC.